This T cell receptor (beta chain) was found in a study of CD8+CD57+ T cells in acquired aplastic anemia. The V gene's germline CDR1 is DFQATT and CDR2 SNEGSKA (reference sequence). The CDR3 is 14 amino acids. V was shortened by 1 base and J by 6 bases, with 10 bases between the two germline ends. Using genomic DNA as the template, TCR beta VDJ and CDR3 profiling was carried out. TCRdb ran MiXCR on the reads and lists one entry per CDR3 protein. The sample consists of roughly 160,000 distinct CDR3 sequences, 63% of them appearing once. The origin of this receptor is a human donor in good health. The chain recombines TRBV20-1 with TRBJ1-6; possibly TRBD1 for D (5 bases). Sequencing was carried out using sorted CD4+, CD8+, or CD8+CD57+ T cells (not recorded which) from PBMCs. In nucleotides, the CDR3 is TGCAGTGCTAGAGTAGGGGAGCGTAATTCACCCCTCCACTTT. Encoded protein: CSARVGERNSPLHF.